The 26 T cell receptor beta chains below come from one sample, sequenced in a study of vaccination and CD4 T cells after COVID-19. These TCRs' antigens remain unknown. Sample treatment: roughly 10-day PBMC culture with coronavirus spike peptide pools or control peptides (ViraFEST assay). Sequenced with the Oncomine TCR Beta short-read assay was DNA taken from cultured CD4+ T cells. TCRdb called the PCR reads again in MiXCR, with one record for every CDR3 protein. The sample lists about 7,600 distinct CDR3 sequences; about 20% were seen once. Sequences were derived from CD4+ T cells from blood, cultured in vitro, sampled after SARS-CoV-2 vaccination. The receptors were sampled from a human donor who had recovered from COVID-19.

This clonotype ranks as medium-sized. The chain couples TRBV7-6 to TRBJ2-5; TRBD1 agrees at 8 bases. V shed 4 bases and J 4 bases; nucleotides not matched to a gene: 11. The length of the CDR3 is 16 residues. Germline V gene sequence: CDR1 SGHVS, CDR2 FNYEAQ. The CDR3 nucleotides are TGTGCCAGCAGCTATCTAGGACCAGACAGGGGAGAGACCCAGTACTTC. Translated: CASSYLGPDRGETQYF.

This rearrangement joins TRBV2 to TRBJ1-2, with 9 bases fitting TRBD1. Trimming removed 7 bases from V and 7 bases from J; junction bases left unmatched: 10. CDR1 is SNHLY and CDR2 is FYNNEI in the germline V gene. The length of the CDR3 is 14 residues. CDR3 protein: CASIRDRVRGGYTF. The CDR3 DNA sequence: TGTGCCAGCATCCGGGACAGGGTACGGGGTGGCTACACCTTC.

Only a few counts were recorded for this clonotype. The V call is TRBV4-1, the J call TRBJ2-1; D gene ambiguous. Trimming shortened V by 3 bases and J by 9 bases, and 9 bases separated the two germline ends. In germline, CDR1 is MGHRA, CDR2 YSYEKL. The CDR3 contains 12 residues. The CDR3 DNA follows: TGCGCCAGCAGCCATACGGACGGTGAGCAGTTCTTC. The encoded protein is CASSHTDGEQFF.

This clonotype is labeled as medium-sized. The genes are TRBV7-3 and TRBJ2-1; TRBD2 aligns across 7 bases. V lost 2 bases, J lost 7 bases, and 8 bases stayed unmatched. Germline values: CDR1 SGHTA, CDR2 FQGTGA. The CDR3 contains 15 residues. CDR3 DNA sequence: TGTGCCAGCAGCTTAGGAGTAGCGGGTGGAAATGAGCAGTTCTTC. Its translation is CASSLGVAGGNEQFF.

Within the sample, this clonotype is medium-sized (0.01 to 0.1%). The J gene is TRBJ2-5, the V gene TRBV24-1; 7 nucleotides align to TRBD1. Germline V lookup: CDR1 KGHDR, CDR2 SFDVKD. The J segment lost 2 bases and the V segment lost 4 bases, leaving 3 bases of the junction unmatched. The CDR3 runs to 14 residues. CDR3 DNA: TGTGCCACCAGTGACGGGACAGTTCAAGAGACCCAGTACTTC. Protein product: CATSDGTVQETQYF.

This rearrangement joins TRBV5-1 to TRBJ2-5; D remains unclear. V was pared by 0 bases and J by 5 bases, with 14 bases between. This CDR3 spans 15 amino acids. From germline, CDR1 is SGHRS and CDR2 YFSETQ. The CDR3 bases are TGCGCCAGCAGCTTGGCCCCCGGGCCTGGGGAGACCCAGTACTTC. It codes for CASSLAPGPGETQYF.

This clonotype has just a few counts. The chain uses TRBV6-5 and TRBJ1-2, with a weak D call TRBD1 (6 bases). The CDR3 loop spans 13 amino acids. V was trimmed by 2 bases and J by 6 bases, leaving 10 bases between them. Germline V gene data show CDR1 as MNHEY and CDR2 as SVGAGI. CDR3 region: CASSYGGPDGYTF. The CDR3 nucleotides read TGTGCCAGCAGTTACGGGGGGCCGGATGGCTACACCTTC.

The chain employs TRBV6-1 and TRBJ2-1; D not certain. Per the germline V gene, CDR1 is MNHNS and CDR2 is SASEGT. V was trimmed by 4 bases and J by 0 bases, leaving 16 bases between them. The CDR3 is made up of 17 amino acids. CDR3 amino acids: CASSALGVQSSYNEQFF. In DNA, the CDR3 is TGTGCCAGCAGTGCGCTTGGAGTGCAAAGCTCCTACAATGAGCAGTTCTTC.

This clonotype is judged medium-sized (0.01 to 0.1%). This chain uses TRBV27 with TRBJ2-5; TRBD1 might be the D (6 bases). The CDR3 contains 15 residues. Trimming shortened V by 5 bases and J by 3 bases, and 16 bases separated the two germline ends. Looked up from germline, CDR1 is MNHEY and CDR2 is SMNVEV (reference sequence). CDR3 residues: CASSTSGTRKETQYF. The CDR3 coding sequence is TGTGCCAGCAGTACTTCCGGGACACGAAAAGAGACCCAGTACTTC.

Comments on this clonotype: A read error is possible here, since a much larger clone lies one base away. V is TRBV6-7 and J is TRBJ2-5; TRBD1 aligns across 7 bases. TRBV6-7 is assigned to the ORF class and has an uncertain function. The CDR3 totals 15 residues. Germline trimming cut 5 bases from V and 5 bases from J; bases unmatched to any gene: 11. The CDR3 nucleotides are TGTGCCAGCAGTGACAGACAGGGTGGGTGGGAGACCCAGTACTTC. As protein: CASSDRQGGWETQYF.

This clonotype was counted a few times. V usage is TRBV5-1 and J usage is TRBJ2-7, with 10 bases matching TRBD2. J was trimmed by 0 bases and V by 4 bases; bases with no gene match: 1. The germline CDR1 and CDR2 sequences are SGHRS and YFSETQ. The CDR3 spans 14 residues. Written as DNA, the CDR3 is TGCGCCAGCAGCCCTAGCGGGGGCTCCTACGAGCAGTACTTC. It codes for CASSPSGGSYEQYF.

This clonotype is medium-sized in the sample. The chain is built from TRBV28 and TRBJ1-2; D may be TRBD1 (6 bases). The CDR3 contains 13 residues. Trimming removed 8 bases from V and 1 base from J, with 11 bases in between. Germline V gene data show CDR1 as MDHEN and CDR2 as SYDVKM. In nucleotides, the CDR3 is TGTGCCAGCGCCCTACAGGGTAACTATGGCTACACCTTC. Its translation is CASALQGNYGYTF.

This chain joins TRBV20-1 and TRBJ1-1; D possibly corresponds to TRBD1 (6 bases). Germline CDR1 and CDR2: DFQATT and SNEGSKA (reference sequence). CDR3 length: 14 residues. The V gene lost 3 bases and the J gene lost 3 bases, with 14 bases spanning the gap. The CDR3 protein is CSARMGAPDTEAFF. CDR3 sequence (DNA): TGCAGTGCTAGGATGGGGGCCCCCGACACTGAAGCTTTCTTT.

This clonotype was seen a few times. This sequence joins TRBV7-3 and TRBJ2-1; 12 positions agree with TRBD1. The CDR3 sequence is 15 residues long. Germline CDR1 and CDR2: SGHTA and FQGTGA. After removal of 5 bases from V and 7 bases from J, the junction contained 6 bases not matched to a gene. CDR3 coding DNA: TGTGCCAGCAGCCGGGACAGGGGGCAAGGAAATGAGCAGTTCTTC. Protein sequence: CASSRDRGQGNEQFF.

The chain combines TRBV19 with TRBJ1-2, with a tentative D call TRBD1 (5 bases). This CDR3 is 15 amino acids long. The germline V gene encodes CDR1 LNHDA and CDR2 SQIVND (reference sequence). Trimming removed 6 bases from V and 1 base from J, with 15 bases in between. As DNA, the CDR3 is TGTGCCAGTAGCGCCTCCCCAGGACATAACTATGGCTACACCTTC. Translation: CASSASPGHNYGYTF.

There are a few counts of this clonotype. The chain recombines TRBV28 with TRBJ2-1; no clear D gene. The CDR3 covers 13 residues. The germline CDR1 and CDR2 sequences are MDHEN and SYDVKM. Trimming took off 3 bases at V and 6 bases at J, with 9 bases between the two ends. CDR3 nucleotides: TGTGCCAGCAGTTTTGGGCTTATCAATGAGCAGTTCTTC. It specifies CASSFGLINEQFF.

J is TRBJ1-3 and V is TRBV7-8; D gene uncertain. The germline CDR1 and CDR2 sequences are SGHVS and FQNEAQ. CDR3 length: 12 residues. The V gene lost 5 bases and the J gene lost 0 bases, with 2 bases spanning the gap. The CDR3 reads CASSHSGNTIYF. In nucleotides, the CDR3 is TGTGCCAGCAGCCACTCTGGAAACACCATATATTTT.

This clonotype is medium-sized within its sample. J is TRBJ2-5 and V is TRBV28, with D unclear. V lost 7 bases and J lost 7, with 10 bases in between. Germline values: CDR1 MDHEN, CDR2 SYDVKM. This CDR3 is built from 11 residues. The CDR3 is CASTGVLTQYF. The CDR3 bases are TGTGCCAGCACCGGAGTATTGACCCAGTACTTC.

This sequence joins TRBV10-3 and TRBJ1-6; tentative D call: TRBD1 (6 bases). CDR1 is ENHRY and CDR2 is SYGVKD in the germline V gene. This CDR3 has 14 amino acids. Trimming removed 2 bases at V and 6 bases at J, with 8 bases between. DNA of the CDR3: TGTGCCATCAGTGAGGGACAGTTTAATTCACCCCTCCACTTT. This gives the protein CAISEGQFNSPLHF.

This clonotype occurred a few times. CDR3 DNA sequence: TGTGCCAGCAGCTTAGCTGGAACGAACTACGAGCAGTACTTC. This encodes CASSLAGTNYEQYF. This chain links TRBV7-2 with TRBJ2-7; D is ambiguous. This CDR3 is built from 14 residues. Germline V gene data show CDR1 as SGHTA and CDR2 as FQGNSA. Trimming left V 0 bases short and J 3 bases short, with 9 bases between. Full variable domain (outside the CDR3, taken from reference TRBV7-2 and TRBJ2-7): GAGVSQSPSNKVTEKGKDVELRCDPISGHTALYWYRQSLGQGLEFLIYFQGNSAPDKSGLPSDRFSAERTGGSVSTLTIQRTQQEDSAVYLCASSLAGTNYEQYFGPGTRLTVT.

The chain combines TRBV20-1 with TRBJ2-1; TRBD2 agrees at 8 bases. CDR3 length equals 14 residues. Germline V gives CDR1 DFQATT, CDR2 SNEGSKA (reference sequence). V lost 6 bases, J lost 9 bases, and 13 bases stayed unmatched. CDR3 sequence reads: CSALGRGEKGEQFF. CDR3 DNA: TGCAGTGCCCTAGGGCGGGGGGAAAAAGGTGAGCAGTTCTTC.

This clonotype is medium-sized (0.01 to 0.1%) within its sample. The J gene is TRBJ1-5, the V gene TRBV7-9, with TRBD1 matching 8 bases. Unmatched junction bases numbered 5, after V lost 5 bases and J lost 5 bases. CDR3 length: 14 residues. In germline, CDR1 is SEHNR, CDR2 FQNEAQ (reference sequence). The CDR3 is CASSPGQGYQPQHF. The CDR3 DNA sequence: TGTGCCAGCAGCCCAGGACAGGGTTATCAGCCCCAGCATTTT.

The chain links TRBV7-9 to TRBJ2-1; D gene uncertain. The CDR3 totals 16 residues. Germline V CDR1 and CDR2: SEHNR, FQNEAQ (reference sequence). V was trimmed by 2 bases and J by 5 bases, leaving 16 bases between them. CDR3 sequence: CASSLPGGSSNNEQFF. In DNA form, the CDR3 reads TGTGCCAGCAGCTTACCGGGCGGTTCATCTAACAATGAGCAGTTCTTC.

This clonotype has a handful of counts. This chain links TRBV28 with TRBJ1-1; D might be TRBD1 (6 bases). The length of the CDR3 is 14 residues. The V gene lost 6 bases and the J gene lost 10 bases, with 21 bases spanning the gap. The germline V gene has CDR1 MDHEN and CDR2 SYDVKM. The CDR3 reads CASSSQGLRSGAFF. The CDR3 DNA reads as TGTGCCAGCAGCTCACAGGGTCTGAGGAGTGGAGCTTTCTTT.

By share of the sample, this clonotype is medium-sized (0.01 to 0.1%). The gene calls are TRBV6-1 and TRBJ2-5; the match to TRBD2 covers 14 bases. CDR1 and CDR2 from the germline V gene are MNHNS and SASEGT. CDR3 length: 20 amino acids. Trimming took 5 bases from V and 4 from J; bases not matched to a gene: 18. CDR3 amino acids: CASSQTLGLAGGPSGETQYF. DNA for the CDR3: TGTGCCAGCAGTCAGACCCTCGGACTAGCGGGGGGCCCTTCGGGAGAGACCCAGTACTTC.

The table lists this clonotype with a count of one. A clone one base away is much larger, so this may be a read error. This chain links TRBV20-1 with TRBJ1-5; tentatively, D is TRBD1 (6 bases). V lost 5 bases, J lost 2 bases, and 13 bases lay in between. In germline, CDR1 is DFQATT, CDR2 SNEGSKA (reference sequence). The CDR3 totals 14 residues. CDR3 sequence: CSAPQGGGNQPQHF. CDR3 sequence (DNA): TGCAGTGCTCCACAGGGCGGTGGCAATCAGCCCCAGCATTTT.